Below, 13 T cell receptor beta chains from the same sample are listed, as sequenced in a study of T cell responses to AZD1222 COVID-19 vaccine. The assay was immunoSEQ multiplex PCR, and TCRdb's table has in-frame clones only and misses some. Of roughly 110,000 clones in the sample, approximately 92% are singletons; the top ten hold more than 8%. The source material was peripheral blood, sampled 28 days after the second AZD1222 dose. Source of these receptors: an adult who received the AZD1222 COVID-19 vaccine.

The rearrangement uses TRBV19 and TRBJ1-5; D uncertain. V gave up 4 bases and J gave up 7 bases, with 11 bases separating them. This CDR3 contains 13 residues. The V gene's germline CDR1 is LNHDA and CDR2 SQIVND (reference sequence). This CDR3 reads CASSRVRAQPQHF. CDR3 coding DNA: TGTGCCAGTAGTAGAGTAAGGGCCCAGCCCCAGCATTTT.

This chain links TRBV7-3 with TRBJ2-5, with 7 nucleotides matching TRBD2. V lost 3 bases to trimming and J lost 2 bases; unmatched junction nucleotides: 6. Per the germline V gene, CDR1 is SGHTA and CDR2 is FQGTGA. The CDR3 extends over 15 amino acids. CDR3 sequence reads: CASSFRAGVQETQYF. DNA of the CDR3: TGTGCCAGCAGCTTTCGGGCGGGGGTACAAGAGACCCAGTACTTC.

The chain couples TRBV5-1 to TRBJ2-2; the match to TRBD1 covers 8 bases. V shed 5 bases, J shed 2 bases, and the junction held 8 bases outside the gene matches. The germline V gene has CDR1 SGHRS and CDR2 YFSETQ. CDR3 length equals 16 residues. The CDR3 sequence: CASSRYGQGNTGELFF. CDR3 nucleotides: TGCGCCAGCAGTCGTTATGGACAGGGCAACACCGGGGAGCTGTTTTTT.

The genes are TRBV30 and TRBJ2-5; a possible D gene is TRBD1 (6 bases). In germline, CDR1 is GTSNPN, CDR2 SVGIG (reference sequence). V was cut by 2 bases and J by 3 bases, with 16 bases left in between. The CDR3 totals 15 residues. This chain's CDR3 is CAWSTQMGHKETQYF. For the CDR3, the DNA is TGTGCCTGGAGTACCCAAATGGGACACAAAGAGACCCAGTACTTC.

This clone is a singleton in its sample. The gene calls are TRBV14 and TRBJ2-7; D perhaps matches TRBD1 (6 bases). The CDR3 length is 14 residues. Germline lookup yields CDR1 SGHDN and CDR2 FVKESK. The V end lost 2 bases, the J end lost 3 bases, and 11 bases lay between the germline ends. The CDR3 region has the DNA TGTGCCAGCAGCCAATTACAGGGAATCTACGAGCAGTACTTC. The encoded protein is CASSQLQGIYEQYF.

On this clone: Other DNA sequences in the same sample also yield this CDR3. V is TRBV3-1 (or the pseudogene TRBV3-2) and J is TRBJ2-7, with D unresolved. Trimming took 1 base from V and 4 from J, leaving 2 bases between them. The CDR3 has 11 amino acids. Looked up from germline, CDR1 is LGHDT and CDR2 is YNNKEL (reference sequence). As DNA, the CDR3 is TGTGCCAGCAGCCAAGGTTACGAGCAGTACTTC. This codes for CASSQGYEQYF.

V gene TRBV29-1 combines with J gene TRBJ1-2; D unresolved. CDR1 SQVTM and CDR2 ANQGSEA come from the germline V gene. Trimming took 6 bases from V and 2 from J, leaving 7 bases between them. The CDR3 has 11 residues. The CDR3 is CSVDTNYGYTF. The CDR3 DNA follows: TGCAGCGTAGACACCAACTATGGCTACACCTTC.

The chain combines TRBV4-3 with TRBJ2-1; 8 bases are a match to TRBD2. Trimming took 4 bases from V and 1 from J; bases not matched to a gene: 3. The CDR3 spans 15 residues. Looked up from germline, CDR1 is LGHNA and CDR2 is YSLEER. CDR3: CASSLTSGSYNEQFF. As DNA, the CDR3 is TGCGCCAGCAGCCTTACTAGCGGTTCCTACAATGAGCAGTTCTTC.

The chain uses TRBV5-1 and TRBJ1-2; possible D gene TRBD1, 5 bases. This CDR3 is 16 amino acids long. The V and J ends lost 0 bases and 2 bases respectively, with 14 bases between them. From germline, CDR1 is SGHRS and CDR2 YFSETQ. This CDR3 is CASSLEPKGSNYGYTF. The CDR3 DNA is TGCGCCAGCAGCTTGGAACCGAAGGGGTCGAACTATGGCTACACCTTC. The variable domain in full, completed from reference TRBV5-1 and TRBJ1-2, reads KAGVTQTPRYLIKTRGQQVTLSCSPISGHRSVSWYQQTPGQGLQFLFEYFSETQRNKGNFPGRFSGRQFSNSRSEMNVSTLELGDSALYLCASSLEPKGSNYGYTFGSGTRLTVV.

The V call is TRBV6-2 or TRBV6-3, the J call TRBJ1-4, with unresolved D. Germline CDR1 reads MNHEY; CDR2 reads SVGEGT. The V end was cut by 5 bases, the J end by 0 bases, with 13 bases between. This CDR3 has 16 residues. The CDR3 reads CASSNPDYPTNEKLFF. The CDR3 nucleotides are TGTGCCAGCAGTAACCCGGACTATCCAACTAATGAAAAACTGTTTTTT.

The V call is TRBV9, the J call TRBJ2-2; weak D call: TRBD2 (6 bases). The V and J ends lost 0 bases and 5 bases respectively, with 11 bases between them. The CDR3 spans 15 residues. Germline V gene data show CDR1 as SGDLS and CDR2 as YYNGEE. The CDR3 region is CASSVEGRGTGELFF. The CDR3 DNA follows: TGTGCCAGCAGCGTAGAAGGTCGGGGGACCGGGGAGCTGTTTTTT.

The chain uses TRBV11-2 and TRBJ1-6; D possibly corresponds to TRBD1 (5 bases). The V gene lost 7 bases and the J gene lost 5 bases, with 15 bases spanning the gap. The CDR3 sequence is 15 residues long. Looked up from germline, CDR1 is SGHAT and CDR2 is FQNNGV. CDR3: CASTPGGFDNSPLHF. The CDR3 DNA reads as TGTGCCAGCACCCCTGGGGGATTTGATAATTCACCCCTCCACTTT.

About this clone itself: This specimen includes other DNA sequences encoding the same CDR3. The chain uses TRBV29-1 and TRBJ1-1, with D possibly being TRBD1 (6 bases). Trimming cost V 6 bases and J 0 bases, with 8 bases left between them. The CDR3 runs 12 residues. CDR1 and CDR2 from the germline V gene are SQVTM and ANQGSEA. CDR3 sequence: CSVRGMNTEAFF. The CDR3 nucleotides are TGCAGCGTGAGGGGGATGAACACTGAAGCTTTCTTT.